Each of the 18 T cell receptor beta chains below was sequenced from the same sample in a study of neoadjuvant anti-PD-1 for oral cavity cancer. Time point noted: after neoadjuvant nivolumab, at surgical resection. Profiling relied on immunoSEQ multiplex PCR, and the TCRdb table lists in-frame clones only, not all of them. The sample includes roughly 32,000 clones, 80% of them seen just once. Sequenced here: PBMCs, sampled after nivolumab (anti-PD-1) treatment. The origin of the receptors is a person between 40 and 80 years old with oral cavity squamous cell carcinoma.

The V and J genes are TRBV5-1 and TRBJ2-1; TRBD2 is a possible D gene (5 bases). This CDR3 is built from 16 residues. Germline CDR1 and CDR2: SGHRS and YFSETQ. The V end lost 1 base, the J end lost 8 bases, and 19 bases lay between the germline ends. The CDR3 region is CASSLPSGTNWDEQFF. CDR3 DNA sequence: TGCGCCAGCAGCTTGCCTTCGGGAACCAACTGGGATGAGCAGTTCTTC.

This rearrangement joins TRBV19 to TRBJ1-1, with D tentatively TRBD1 (6 bases). V lost 6 bases and J 10 bases, leaving 24 bases between the germline ends. Germline CDR1 is LNHDA and CDR2 is SQIVND (reference sequence). The CDR3 loop spans 15 amino acids. CDR3 region: CASRAGARGRWRAFF. CDR3 nucleotides: TGTGCCAGTAGGGCAGGGGCGCGTGGTCGATGGAGAGCTTTCTTT.

This clone occurred once. This chain links TRBV5-8 with TRBJ2-7, with 9 bases matching TRBD1. The V gene end was trimmed by 0 bases and the J gene end by 2 bases; junction bases not matched to a gene: 9. Germline V gene sequence: CDR1 SGHTS, CDR2 YDEGEE. The CDR3 contains 17 residues. The CDR3 nucleotides are TGTGCCAGCAGCTTGGGGGACAGGGTCCCTAACGCCTACGAGCAGTACTTC. Residues: CASSLGDRVPNAYEQYF.

This clone was observed once. The V gene is TRBV6-6, the J gene TRBJ2-3; D might be TRBD1 (6 bases). Germline CDR1 and CDR2: MNHNY and SVGAGI (reference sequence). V was trimmed by 2 bases and J by 5 bases, leaving 11 bases between them. The length of the CDR3 is 14 residues. The CDR3 loop reads CASSYQGLVDTQYF. The CDR3 DNA reads as TGTGCCAGCAGTTACCAGGGGCTGGTAGATACGCAGTATTTT.

The chain employs TRBV5-1 and TRBJ1-3; the match to TRBD1 covers 12 bases. Per the germline V gene, CDR1 is SGHRS and CDR2 is YFSETQ. CDR3 size: 18 residues. The junction had 8 bases not matched to a gene; V was cut back by 1 base and J by 3 bases. DNA for the CDR3: TGCGCCAGCAGCTTGATCGGGACAGGGGGCCTCAATGGAAACACCATATATTTT. This sequence encodes CASSLIGTGGLNGNTIYF.

This clone was picked up one time. The chain joins TRBV20-1 to TRBJ2-7; the D is unclear. Germline assignment: CDR1 DFQATT and CDR2 SNEGSKA (reference sequence). The CDR3 is 11 residues long. Trimming removed 6 bases from V and 9 bases from J, with 15 bases in between. The DNA of the CDR3 is TGCAGTGCCATAGATAGGACCGGGCAGTACTTC. Residues: CSAIDRTGQYF.

The chain has TRBV28 and TRBJ1-5; possibly TRBD1 for D (6 bases). Germline CDR1 reads MDHEN; CDR2 reads SYDVKM. V was pared by 6 bases and J by 6 bases, with 12 bases between. CDR3 length: 13 amino acids. The DNA for the CDR3 is TGTGCCAGCAGACAGGGCAGGGGTCAGCCCCAGCATTTT. The encoded protein is CASRQGRGQPQHF. Using reference TRBV28 and TRBJ1-5 for the parts outside the CDR3, the full variable domain is DVKVTQSSRYLVKRTGEKVFLECVQDMDHENMFWYRQDPGLGLRLIYFSYDVKMKEKGDIPEGYSVSREKKERFSLILESASTNQTSMYLCASRQGRGQPQHFGDGTRLSIL.

This clone was observed a handful of times. V is TRBV27 and J is TRBJ1-4; D ambiguous. This CDR3 region has 14 residues. V was trimmed by 2 bases and J by 5 bases, leaving 9 bases between them. The germline V gene has CDR1 MNHEY and CDR2 SMNVEV (reference sequence). CDR3 sequence (DNA): TGTGCCAGCAGTTTAAGCCGTAGGAATGAAAAACTGTTTTTT. This gives the protein CASSLSRRNEKLFF.

The chain has TRBV6-4 and TRBJ2-1, with D maybe TRBD2 (6 bases). Germline loops: CDR1 MRHNA, CDR2 SNTAGT. This CDR3 has 14 amino acids. V lost 5 bases to trimming and J lost 4 bases, with 12 bases between them. This chain's CDR3 is CASSSDYSYNEQFF. The CDR3 nucleotides are TGTGCCAGCAGTTCGGACTACTCTTACAATGAGCAGTTCTTC.

The chain's CDR3 is CASSPNRVTEAFF. The CDR3 DNA reads TGTGCCAGCAGCCCAAACAGGGTCACTGAAGCTTTCTTT. The chain couples TRBV7-3 to TRBJ1-1, with D maybe TRBD1 (6 bases). Germline CDR1 is SGHTA and CDR2 is FQGTGA. V shed 5 bases and J shed 4 bases, with 11 bases lying between them. The CDR3 is made up of 13 amino acids.

This clone was found a few times. V is TRBV29-1 and J is TRBJ1-1; D is undetermined. The V gene lost 4 bases and the J gene lost 1 base, with 13 bases spanning the gap. Germline CDR1 is SQVTM and CDR2 is ANQGSEA. The CDR3 has 14 amino acids. The CDR3 DNA sequence: TGCAGCGTTGTATCAGGAACGGGGAACACTGAAGCTTTCTTT. Translating it yields CSVVSGTGNTEAFF. Supplemented by reference TRBV29-1 and TRBJ1-1, the full variable domain reads SAVISQKPSRDICQRGTSLTIQCQVDSQVTMMFWYRQQPGQSLTLIATANQGSEATYESGFVIDKFPISRPNLTFSTLTVSNMSPEDSSIYLCSVVSGTGNTEAFFGQGTRLTVV.

V gene TRBV6-4 combines with J gene TRBJ2-6; D is unresolved. Between the trimmed V and J ends, which lost 6 bases and 1 base, there was a span of 7 bases. The germline gives CDR1 MRHNA, CDR2 SNTAGT. The CDR3 totals 14 residues. CDR3 region: CASRTWSGANVLTF. CDR3 coding DNA: TGTGCCAGCAGGACATGGTCTGGGGCCAACGTCCTGACTTTC.

The rearrangement links TRBV4-2 to TRBJ1-6; perhaps TRBD1 as D (5 bases). V was cut by 0 bases and J by 7 bases, with 7 bases left in between. The germline gives CDR1 LGHNA, CDR2 YNFKEQ. This CDR3 has 14 residues. Here the CDR3 DNA reads TGTGCCAGCAGCCAAGAGGCAGGGAATTCACCCCTCCACTTT. It is translated as CASSQEAGNSPLHF.

The CDR3 loop is CASSYADSHSKAFF. In nucleotides, the CDR3 is TGTGCCAGCAGTTACGCTGACAGCCACAGTAAAGCTTTCTTT. J is TRBJ1-1 and V is TRBV6-5; TRBD1 might be the D (5 bases). Deletions cut 2 bases from V and 9 bases from J, with 16 bases between. The CDR3 runs to 14 residues. The germline gives CDR1 MNHEY, CDR2 SVGAGI.

The genes are TRBV18 and TRBJ2-6; D is possibly TRBD1 (5 bases). V shed 6 bases and J shed 4 bases, with 13 bases lying between them. Per the germline V gene, CDR1 is KGHSH and CDR2 is LQKENI. There are 15 residues in the CDR3. CDR3 region: CASSLTGTGANVLTF. CDR3 DNA sequence: TGTGCCAGCTCCCTCACAGGCACCGGGGCCAACGTCCTGACTTTC. The full variable domain, its missing parts supplied by reference TRBV18 and TRBJ2-6, is NAGVMQNPRHLVRRRGQEARLRCSPMKGHSHVYWYRQLPEEGLKFMVYLQKENIIDESGMPKERFSAEFPKEGPSILRIQQVVRGDSAAYFCASSLTGTGANVLTFGAGSRLTVL.

The chain joins TRBV18 to TRBJ2-7; D is possibly TRBD1 (6 bases). Trimming took off 1 base at V and 4 bases at J, with 14 bases between the two ends. This CDR3 comprises 15 residues. CDR1 is KGHSH and CDR2 is LQKENI in the germline V gene. The CDR3: CASSPLPGVPYEQYF. For the CDR3, the DNA is TGTGCCAGCTCACCACTTCCAGGGGTTCCTTACGAGCAGTACTTC. The entire variable domain, with the rest obtained from reference TRBV18 and TRBJ2-7, is as follows: NAGVMQNPRHLVRRRGQEARLRCSPMKGHSHVYWYRQLPEEGLKFMVYLQKENIIDESGMPKERFSAEFPKEGPSILRIQQVVRGDSAAYFCASSPLPGVPYEQYFGPGTRLTVT.

This chain links TRBV19 with TRBJ1-1; no clear D. The CDR3 is 14 amino acids. The germline V gene has CDR1 LNHDA and CDR2 SQIVND (reference sequence). Trimming took off 3 bases at V and 4 bases at J, with 12 bases between the two ends. This CDR3 is CASSMGEPLTEAFF. The CDR3 DNA reads TGTGCCAGTAGTATGGGAGAACCCCTCACTGAAGCTTTCTTT.

This clone is categorized as large. The chain joins TRBV19 to TRBJ1-5, with 7 bases aligning to TRBD1. CDR3 length: 14 residues. CDR1 and CDR2 (germline): LNHDA, SQIVND (reference sequence). Germline trimming cut 2 bases from V and 3 bases from J; bases unmatched to any gene: 1. The CDR3 loop is CASSIQGDNQPQHF. Here the CDR3 DNA reads TGTGCCAGTAGTATACAGGGGGACAATCAGCCCCAGCATTTT. The full variable domain, completed using reference TRBV19 and TRBJ1-5, is DGGITQSPKYLFRKEGQNVTLSCEQNLNHDAMYWYRQDPGQGLRLIYYSQIVNDFQKGDIAEGYSVSREKKESFPLTVTSAQKNPTAFYLCASSIQGDNQPQHFGDGTRLSIL.